The 23 T cell receptor beta chains below were found in one sample sequenced in a study of shared clonotypes between healthy human individuals. Repertoires were generated with immunoSEQ multiplex PCR, while TCRdb's copy carries only in-frame clones and drops some. The profile shows over 2,000,000 clones, roughly 95% of them singletons. As defined, naive CD8 cells were CD45RO-negative and positively selected for CCR7, with terminally differentiated effector memory CD45RA+ cells excluded. The sample was naive CD8+ T cells from PBMCs. The receptors were gathered from a man between 18 and 35 years old in good health. Some clones in this sample may be carry-over from other donors' samples.

The CDR3 reads CASSEYLAGTYEQYF. DNA for the CDR3: TGCGCCAGCAGTGAGTACCTAGCGGGGACCTACGAGCAGTACTTC. The V call is TRBV10-2, the J call TRBJ2-7; TRBD2 matches 9 bases. From germline, CDR1 is WSHSY and CDR2 SAAADI. The CDR3 runs 15 residues. Trimming at V came to 1 base and at J to 2 bases, leaving 3 bases not matched to a gene.

The chain employs TRBV15 and TRBJ2-1; 9 bases match TRBD2. Germline CDR1 LNHNV, CDR2 YYDKDF (reference sequence). The CDR3 length is 15 residues. Losses at the gene ends were 0 bases for V and 6 bases for J; bases not matched to a gene: 3. The CDR3 protein is CATSREGSGSNEQFF. CDR3 nucleotides: TGTGCCACCAGCAGAGAGGGTAGCGGGAGCAATGAGCAGTTCTTC.

The chain couples TRBV7-6 to TRBJ2-1; 7 bases match TRBD1. V shed 1 base, J shed 10 bases, and the junction held 10 bases outside the gene matches. CDR1 and CDR2 from the germline V gene are SGHVS and FNYEAQ. The CDR3 length is 15 residues. The CDR3 coding sequence is TGTGCCAGCAGCTTAGGACAGGGTATCCCCATAGAGCAGTTCTTC. Amino acid sequence: CASSLGQGIPIEQFF.

The J gene is TRBJ2-2, the V gene TRBV19; D is perhaps TRBD1 (5 bases). This CDR3 region has 16 residues. Trimming removed 5 bases from V and 1 base from J, with 14 bases in between. Per germline, CDR1 LNHDA and CDR2 SQIVND (reference sequence). As DNA, the CDR3 is TGTGCCAGTAGTGCGGACACTTTATTGAACACCGGGGAGCTGTTTTTT. Encoded protein: CASSADTLLNTGELFF.

This clone was seen once. The rearrangement links TRBV2 to TRBJ1-2; D is undetermined. Germline V CDR1 and CDR2: SNHLY, FYNNEI. Trimming left V 7 bases short and J 4 bases short, with 10 bases between. The CDR3 covers 12 residues. The CDR3, as DNA: TGTGCCAGCACCCGCGGGAGCTATGGCTACACCTTC. This translates into CASTRGSYGYTF.

The V call is TRBV13, the J call TRBJ2-7; D is undetermined. Germline V gene lookup returns CDR1 PRHDT and CDR2 FYEKMQ (reference sequence). V was trimmed by 5 bases and J by 2 bases, leaving 10 bases between them. The CDR3 contains 13 residues. The CDR3 reads CASSPPSAYEQYF. In nucleotides, the CDR3 is TGTGCCAGCAGCCCGCCGTCAGCCTACGAGCAGTACTTC.

The V and J genes are TRBV7-9 and TRBJ1-1; D may be TRBD1 (5 bases). This CDR3 is built from 16 residues. CDR1 is SEHNR and CDR2 is FQNEAQ in the germline V gene (reference sequence). The germline V and J ends were trimmed by 1 base and 11 bases, with 23 bases remaining between them. CDR3: CASSLVRAGTSEGAFF. DNA of the CDR3: TGTGCCAGCAGCTTAGTTCGGGCGGGTACTTCCGAGGGGGCTTTCTTT. Full variable domain (missing parts from reference TRBV7-9 and TRBJ1-1): DTGVSQNPRHKITKRGQNVTFRCDPISEHNRLYWYRQTLGQGPEFLTYFQNEAQLEKSRLLSDRFSAERPKGSFSTLEIQRTEQGDSAMYLCASSLVRAGTSEGAFFGQGTRLTVV.

This chain links TRBV10-3 with TRBJ2-7; D ambiguous. This CDR3 has 16 residues. Germline V CDR1 and CDR2: ENHRY, SYGVKD. Trimming stripped 0 bases from V and 0 bases from J, with 12 bases between. The CDR3 spells CAISESATAISYEQYF. DNA for the CDR3: TGTGCCATCAGTGAGTCGGCAACGGCTATCTCCTACGAGCAGTACTTC.

This sequence joins TRBV27 and TRBJ2-7; 10 bases are shared with TRBD1. The CDR3 is 16 amino acids. The V gene end was trimmed by 2 bases and the J gene end by 3 bases; junction bases not matched to a gene: 7. Germline V gene sequence: CDR1 MNHEY, CDR2 SMNVEV (reference sequence). The CDR3: CASSLGVGTGDYEQYF. CDR3 nucleotide sequence: TGTGCCAGCAGTTTAGGGGTGGGGACAGGGGACTACGAGCAGTACTTC.

DNA of the CDR3: TGTGCCAGCAGCCCCCGGGGAGGATATGAGACCCAGTACTTC. Translated, it gives CASSPRGGYETQYF. The chain uses TRBV14 and TRBJ2-5; D perhaps matches TRBD2 (6 bases). The V and J ends lost 4 bases and 5 bases respectively, with 14 bases between them. This CDR3 contains 14 residues. CDR1 and CDR2 (germline): SGHDN, FVKESK.

The V call is TRBV5-1, the J call TRBJ2-1; D is possibly TRBD1 (6 bases). Germline CDR1 and CDR2: SGHRS and YFSETQ. Trimming took off 4 bases at V and 4 bases at J, with 15 bases between the two ends. This CDR3 has 15 amino acids. CDR3 in DNA: TGCGCCAGCAGCACTGCCGGGACACTATACAATGAGCAGTTCTTC. It is translated as CASSTAGTLYNEQFF.

The chain recombines TRBV9 with TRBJ2-1; D may be TRBD2 (5 bases). Looked up from germline, CDR1 is SGDLS and CDR2 is YYNGEE. The CDR3 totals 15 residues. V was trimmed by 0 bases and J by 2 bases, leaving 9 bases between them. CDR3 sequence: CASSVVVGAYNEQFF. In DNA, the CDR3 is TGTGCCAGCAGCGTAGTGGTGGGAGCCTACAATGAGCAGTTCTTC.

This chain connects TRBV11-2 to TRBJ2-7, with 8 positions matching TRBD2. There are 15 residues in the CDR3. V was pared by 5 bases and J by 5 bases, with 11 bases of the junction left unmatched. Germline V gene data show CDR1 as SGHAT and CDR2 as FQNNGV. CDR3 nucleotides: TGTGCCAGCAGCACTCAGCGGGAGTCTCACCACGAGCAGTACTTC. Translating it yields CASSTQRESHHEQYF.

This rearrangement joins TRBV7-9 to TRBJ1-2; D is ambiguous. The CDR3 spans 16 residues. The germline CDR1 and CDR2 sequences are SEHNR and FQNEAQ (reference sequence). The V end lost 0 bases, the J end lost 7 bases, and 18 bases lay between the germline ends. The CDR3 loop reads CASSLAVRKGRAGYTF. In DNA, the CDR3 is TGTGCCAGCAGCTTAGCCGTAAGGAAGGGAAGGGCTGGCTACACCTTC.

This chain uses TRBV5-6 with TRBJ2-1, with TRBD1 as a possible D gene (5 bases). The CDR3 consists of 16 residues. The ends were cut back, 6 bases at V and 4 bases at J, with 20 bases in the middle. CDR1 SGHDT and CDR2 YYEEEE come from the germline V gene. CDR3 coding DNA: TGTGCCAGCATCCCTAAAGTAGGGGCGTTGTACAATGAGCAGTTCTTC. Encoded protein: CASIPKVGALYNEQFF.

The chain recombines TRBV9 with TRBJ2-1; TRBD2 agrees at 11 bases. CDR3 size: 15 residues. The V segment lost 3 bases and the J segment 5 bases; nucleotides outside the gene matches: 4. Germline V gene data show CDR1 as SGDLS and CDR2 as YYNGEE. The DNA for the CDR3 is TGTGCCAGCAGCGAAGGGACTAGCGGTCACAATGAGCAGTTCTTC. The encoded protein is CASSEGTSGHNEQFF.

The CDR3 spells CASGLAGNYGYTF. CDR3 DNA sequence: TGTGCTAGTGGACTAGCAGGGAACTATGGCTACACCTTC. V and J are TRBV12-5 and TRBJ1-2, with D tentatively TRBD1 (5 bases). The CDR3 consists of 13 residues. Trimming took 6 bases from V and 2 from J, leaving 10 bases between them. Germline V gene data show CDR1 as LGHNT and CDR2 as FRNRAP.

The V call is TRBV7-9, the J call TRBJ2-1; no firm D call. This CDR3 has 16 residues. V gave up 4 bases and J gave up 2 bases, with 15 bases separating them. Germline-derived CDR1 and CDR2 are SEHNR and FQNEAQ (reference sequence). CDR3 coding DNA: TGTGCCAGCAGCTCAGACGCCGTTAAGGCCTACAATGAGCAGTTCTTC. Its translation: CASSSDAVKAYNEQFF.

The chain joins TRBV10-3 to TRBJ2-3; tentatively, D is TRBD1 or TRBD2 (6 bases each). Trimming took 5 bases from V and 1 from J, leaving 10 bases between them. CDR3 length: 14 amino acids. Germline values: CDR1 ENHRY, CDR2 SYGVKD. The CDR3 DNA is TGTGCCATCAGTTGGGGGGCCGGCACAGATACGCAGTATTTT. It is translated as CAISWGAGTDTQYF.

Turning to this clone: Other DNA sequences in this specimen translate into the identical CDR3. The rearrangement joins TRBV28 to TRBJ2-6; D is unclear. CDR3 size: 13 residues. The germline V gene encodes CDR1 MDHEN and CDR2 SYDVKM. V gave up 2 bases and J gave up 2 bases, with 1 base separating them. The CDR3 protein is CASSLPGANVLTF. CDR3 sequence (DNA): TGTGCCAGCAGTTTACCTGGGGCCAACGTCCTGACTTTC.

Only a few counts were recorded for this clone. The J gene is TRBJ2-7, the V gene TRBV4-2, with a weak D call TRBD2 (6 bases). Looked up from germline, CDR1 is LGHNA and CDR2 is YNFKEQ. The CDR3 contains 13 residues. V lost 3 bases to trimming and J lost 6 bases, with 12 bases between them. The CDR3 nucleotides read TGTGCCAGCAGCCATCAGGGTAGCGGCGAGCAGTACTTC. This sequence encodes CASSHQGSGEQYF.

This rearrangement joins TRBV6-5 to TRBJ2-7; 8 nucleotides match TRBD1. V trimming: 2 bases; J trimming: 4 bases; junction bases outside the gene matches: 4. The CDR3 loop spans 14 amino acids. The V gene's germline CDR1 is MNHEY and CDR2 SVGAGI. In nucleotides, the CDR3 is TGTGCCAGCAGTTACGCGGGACAGGATTACGAGCAGTACTTC. Translation: CASSYAGQDYEQYF.

The chain links TRBV28 to TRBJ1-1; D is unresolved. Germline CDR1 MDHEN, CDR2 SYDVKM. Trimming pared 5 bases from V and 1 base from J, leaving 17 bases between. The CDR3 extends over 16 amino acids. The CDR3 is CASSLNLQEPNTEAFF. Here the CDR3 DNA reads TGTGCCAGCAGTCTGAACCTCCAAGAACCGAACACTGAAGCTTTCTTT.